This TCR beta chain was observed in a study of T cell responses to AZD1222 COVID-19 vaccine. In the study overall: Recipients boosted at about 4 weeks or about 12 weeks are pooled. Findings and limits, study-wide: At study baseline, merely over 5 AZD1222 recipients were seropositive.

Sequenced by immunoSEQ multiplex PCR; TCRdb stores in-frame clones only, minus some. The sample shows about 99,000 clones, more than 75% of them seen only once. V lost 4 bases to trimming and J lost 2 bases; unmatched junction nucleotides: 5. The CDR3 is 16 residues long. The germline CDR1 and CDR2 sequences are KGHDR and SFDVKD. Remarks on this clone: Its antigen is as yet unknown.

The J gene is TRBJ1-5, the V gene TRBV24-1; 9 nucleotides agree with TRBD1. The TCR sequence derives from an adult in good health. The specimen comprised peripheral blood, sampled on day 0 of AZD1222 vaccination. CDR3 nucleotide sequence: TGTGCCACCAGTGACTCGGGACAGGGAGGCAATCAGCCCCAGCATTTT. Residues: CATSDSGQGGNQPQHF.